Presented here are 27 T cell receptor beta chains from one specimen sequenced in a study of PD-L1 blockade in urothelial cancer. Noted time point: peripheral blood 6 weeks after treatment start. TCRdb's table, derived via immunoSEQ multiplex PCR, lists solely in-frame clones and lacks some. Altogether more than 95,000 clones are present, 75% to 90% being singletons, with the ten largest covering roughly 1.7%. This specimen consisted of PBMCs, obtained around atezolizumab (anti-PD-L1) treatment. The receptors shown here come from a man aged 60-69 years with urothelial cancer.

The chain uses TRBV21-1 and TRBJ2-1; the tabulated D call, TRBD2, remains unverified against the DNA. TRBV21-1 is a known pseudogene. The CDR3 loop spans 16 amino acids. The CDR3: CATRVAGDNSYNEQFF. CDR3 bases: TGTGCCACCCGAGTTGCGGGAGATAACTCCTACAATGAGCAGTTCTTC.

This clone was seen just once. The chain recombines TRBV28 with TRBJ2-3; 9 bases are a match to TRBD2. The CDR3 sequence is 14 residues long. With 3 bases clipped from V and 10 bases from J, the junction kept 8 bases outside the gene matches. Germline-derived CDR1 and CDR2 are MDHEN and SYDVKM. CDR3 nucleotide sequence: TGTGCCAGCAGTTTCTCAACGCTAGCGGGATCGCAGTATTTT. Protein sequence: CASSFSTLAGSQYF.

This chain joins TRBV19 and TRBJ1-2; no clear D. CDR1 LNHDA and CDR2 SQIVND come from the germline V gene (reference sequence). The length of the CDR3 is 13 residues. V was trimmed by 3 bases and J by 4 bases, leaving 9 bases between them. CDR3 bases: TGTGCCAGTAGTATGGAGGGTTTCTATGGCTACACCTTC. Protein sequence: CASSMEGFYGYTF.

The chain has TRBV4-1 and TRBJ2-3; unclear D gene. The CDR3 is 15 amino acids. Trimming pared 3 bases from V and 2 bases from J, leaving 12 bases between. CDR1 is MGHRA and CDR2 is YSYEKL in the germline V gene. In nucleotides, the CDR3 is TGCGCCAGCAGCCAGGGTGCACAGTACACAGATACGCAGTATTTT. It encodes CASSQGAQYTDTQYF.

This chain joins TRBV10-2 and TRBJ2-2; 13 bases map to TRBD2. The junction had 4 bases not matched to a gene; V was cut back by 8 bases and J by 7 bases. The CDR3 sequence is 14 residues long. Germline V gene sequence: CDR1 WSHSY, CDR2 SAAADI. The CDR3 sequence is CASGLAGANGELFF. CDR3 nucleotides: TGCGCCAGCGGACTAGCGGGAGCGAACGGGGAGCTGTTTTTT.

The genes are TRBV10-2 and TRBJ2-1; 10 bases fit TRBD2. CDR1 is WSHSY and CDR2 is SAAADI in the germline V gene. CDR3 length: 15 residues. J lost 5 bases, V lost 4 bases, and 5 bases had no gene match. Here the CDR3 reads CASSALAGVDNEQFF. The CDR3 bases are TGCGCCAGCAGTGCGCTAGCGGGAGTTGACAATGAGCAGTTCTTC.

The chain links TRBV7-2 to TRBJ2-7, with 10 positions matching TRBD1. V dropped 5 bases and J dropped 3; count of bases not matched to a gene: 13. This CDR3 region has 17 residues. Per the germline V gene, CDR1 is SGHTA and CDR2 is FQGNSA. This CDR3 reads CASSPVTGGLVIYEQYF. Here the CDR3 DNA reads TGTGCCAGCAGCCCCGTGACAGGGGGCCTTGTTATCTACGAGCAGTACTTC.

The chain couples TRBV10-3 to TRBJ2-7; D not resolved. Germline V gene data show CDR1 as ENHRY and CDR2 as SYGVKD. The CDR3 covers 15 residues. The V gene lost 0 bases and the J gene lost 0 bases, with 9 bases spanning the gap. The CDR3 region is CAISESNRVSYEQYF. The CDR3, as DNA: TGTGCCATCAGTGAGTCGAACCGAGTCTCCTACGAGCAGTACTTC.

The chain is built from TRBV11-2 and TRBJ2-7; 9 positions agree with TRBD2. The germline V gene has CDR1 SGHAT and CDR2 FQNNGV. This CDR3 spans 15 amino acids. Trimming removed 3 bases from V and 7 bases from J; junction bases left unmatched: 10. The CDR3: CASSLGVAGAGEQYF. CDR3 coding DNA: TGTGCCAGCAGCTTGGGGGTAGCGGGAGCAGGGGAGCAGTACTTC.

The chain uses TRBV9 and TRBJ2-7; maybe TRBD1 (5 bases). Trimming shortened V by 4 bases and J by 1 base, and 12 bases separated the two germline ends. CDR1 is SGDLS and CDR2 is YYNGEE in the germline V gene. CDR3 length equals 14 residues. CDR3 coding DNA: TGTGCCAGCAGCTCCAGGGATCCGTCCTACGAGCAGTACTTC. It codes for CASSSRDPSYEQYF.

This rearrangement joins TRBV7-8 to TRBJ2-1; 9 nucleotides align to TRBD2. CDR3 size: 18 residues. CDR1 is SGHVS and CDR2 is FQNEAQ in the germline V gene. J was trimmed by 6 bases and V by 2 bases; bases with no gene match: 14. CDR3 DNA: TGTGCCAGCAGCTTACCGCCCCCTTGGGCGGGAGGGTCCAATGAGCAGTTCTTC. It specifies CASSLPPPWAGGSNEQFF.

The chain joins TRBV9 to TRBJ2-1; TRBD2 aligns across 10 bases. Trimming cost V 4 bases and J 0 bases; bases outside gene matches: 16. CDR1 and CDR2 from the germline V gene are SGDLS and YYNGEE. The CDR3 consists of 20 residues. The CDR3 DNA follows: TGTGCCAGCAGCCCAATAGATGGTAGGACTAGCGGCCTCTCCTACAATGAGCAGTTCTTC. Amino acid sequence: CASSPIDGRTSGLSYNEQFF. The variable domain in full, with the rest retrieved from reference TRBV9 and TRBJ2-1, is DSGVTQTPKHLITATGQRVTLRCSPRSGDLSVYWYQQSLDQGLQFLIQYYNGEERAKGNILERFSAQQFPDLHSELNLSSLELGDSALYFCASSPIDGRTSGLSYNEQFFGPGTRLTVL.

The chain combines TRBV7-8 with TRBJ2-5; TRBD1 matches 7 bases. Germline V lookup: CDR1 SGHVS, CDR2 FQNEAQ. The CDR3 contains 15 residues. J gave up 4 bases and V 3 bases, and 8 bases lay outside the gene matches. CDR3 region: CASSLPATGAETQYF. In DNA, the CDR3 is TGTGCCAGCAGCTTGCCAGCTACAGGGGCAGAGACCCAGTACTTC.

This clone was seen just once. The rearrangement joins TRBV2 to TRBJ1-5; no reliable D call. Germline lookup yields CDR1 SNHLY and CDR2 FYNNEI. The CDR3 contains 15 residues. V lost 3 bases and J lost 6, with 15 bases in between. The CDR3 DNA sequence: TGTGCCAGCAGTGAGATTACATCCATTGGTCAGCCCCAGCATTTT. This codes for CASSEITSIGQPQHF.

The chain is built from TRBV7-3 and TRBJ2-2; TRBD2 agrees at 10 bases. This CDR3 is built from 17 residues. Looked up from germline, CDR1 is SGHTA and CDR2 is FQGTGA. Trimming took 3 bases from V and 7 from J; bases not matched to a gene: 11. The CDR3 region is CASSFTPSWTSGGELFF. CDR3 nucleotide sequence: TGTGCCAGCAGCTTCACGCCAAGTTGGACTAGCGGCGGGGAGCTGTTTTTT.

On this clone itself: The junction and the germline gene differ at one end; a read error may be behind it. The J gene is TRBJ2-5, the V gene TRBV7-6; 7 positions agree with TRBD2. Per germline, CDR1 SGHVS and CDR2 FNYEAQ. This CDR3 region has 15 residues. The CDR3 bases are TGTGCCAGCAGCTTAGCCGGGGACTACCAAGAGTCCCAGTACTTC. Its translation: CASSLAGDYQESQYF.

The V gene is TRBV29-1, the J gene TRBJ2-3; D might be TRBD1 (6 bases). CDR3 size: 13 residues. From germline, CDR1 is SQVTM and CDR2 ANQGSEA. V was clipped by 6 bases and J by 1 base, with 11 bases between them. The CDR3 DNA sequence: TGCAGCGTCCAGGGGACCCGCACAGATACGCAGTATTTT. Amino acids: CSVQGTRTDTQYF.

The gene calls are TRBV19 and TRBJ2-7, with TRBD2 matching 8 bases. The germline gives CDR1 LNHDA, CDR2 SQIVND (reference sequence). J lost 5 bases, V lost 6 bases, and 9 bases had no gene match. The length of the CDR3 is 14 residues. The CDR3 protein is CASSLEGREDEQYF. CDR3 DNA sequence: TGTGCCAGTAGCCTGGAGGGGCGGGAGGACGAGCAGTACTTC.

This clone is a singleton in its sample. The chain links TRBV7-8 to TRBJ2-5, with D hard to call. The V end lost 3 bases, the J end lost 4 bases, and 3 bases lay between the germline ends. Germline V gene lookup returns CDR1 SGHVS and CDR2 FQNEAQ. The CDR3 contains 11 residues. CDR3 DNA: TGTGCCAGCAGCTTCGGAGAGACCCAGTACTTC. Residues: CASSFGETQYF.

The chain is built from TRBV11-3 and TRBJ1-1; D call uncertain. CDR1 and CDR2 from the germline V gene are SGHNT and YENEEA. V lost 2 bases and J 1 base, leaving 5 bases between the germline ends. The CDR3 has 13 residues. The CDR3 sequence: CASSLSQNTEAFF. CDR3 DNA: TGTGCCAGCAGCTTAAGCCAGAACACTGAAGCTTTCTTT.

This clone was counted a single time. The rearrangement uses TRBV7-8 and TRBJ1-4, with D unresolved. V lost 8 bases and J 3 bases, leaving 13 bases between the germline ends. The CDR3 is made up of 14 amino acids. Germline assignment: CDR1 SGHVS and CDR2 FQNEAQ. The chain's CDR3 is CASSYTDSNEKLFF. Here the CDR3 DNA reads TGTGCCAGCTCTTACACCGATTCTAATGAAAAACTGTTTTTT. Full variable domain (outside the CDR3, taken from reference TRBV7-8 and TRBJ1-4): GAGVSQSPRYKVAKRGQDVALRCDPISGHVSLFWYQQALGQGPEFLTYFQNEAQLDKSGLPSDRFFAERPEGSVSTLKIQRTQQEDSAVYLCASSYTDSNEKLFFGSGTQLSVL.

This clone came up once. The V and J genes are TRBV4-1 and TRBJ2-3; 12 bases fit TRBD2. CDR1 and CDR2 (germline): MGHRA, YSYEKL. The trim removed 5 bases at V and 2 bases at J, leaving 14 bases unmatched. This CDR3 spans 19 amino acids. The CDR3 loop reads CASSFPASGGGRLTDTQYF. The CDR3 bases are TGCGCCAGCAGCTTCCCTGCTAGCGGGGGGGGGCGCCTCACAGATACGCAGTATTTT.

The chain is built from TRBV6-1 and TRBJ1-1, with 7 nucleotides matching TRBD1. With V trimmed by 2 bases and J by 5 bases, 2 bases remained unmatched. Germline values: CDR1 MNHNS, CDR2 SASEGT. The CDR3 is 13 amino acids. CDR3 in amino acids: CASSERGRTEAFF. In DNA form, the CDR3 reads TGTGCCAGCAGTGAAAGGGGGCGGACTGAAGCTTTCTTT.

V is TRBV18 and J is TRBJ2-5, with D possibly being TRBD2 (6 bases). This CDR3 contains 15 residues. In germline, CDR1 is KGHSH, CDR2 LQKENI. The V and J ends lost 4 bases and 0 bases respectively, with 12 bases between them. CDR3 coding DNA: TGTGCCAGCTCACGCGGGACGGAGTACCAAGAGACCCAGTACTTC. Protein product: CASSRGTEYQETQYF.

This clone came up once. The CDR3, as DNA: TGTGCCAGCTCAGGCCCCTCGGGGCATTCTGCTAGCGGGAGGGCCGACGAGCAGTACTTC. Residues: CASSGPSGHSASGRADEQYF. V and J are TRBV18 and TRBJ2-7, with TRBD2 matching 12 bases. The CDR3 is 20 amino acids. Looked up from germline, CDR1 is KGHSH and CDR2 is LQKENI. V shed 5 bases, J shed 5 bases, and the junction held 22 bases outside the gene matches.

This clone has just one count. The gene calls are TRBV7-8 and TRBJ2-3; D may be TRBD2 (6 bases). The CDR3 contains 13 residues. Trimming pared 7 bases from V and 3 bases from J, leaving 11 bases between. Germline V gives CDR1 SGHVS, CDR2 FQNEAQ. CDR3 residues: CASKEGRTDTQYF. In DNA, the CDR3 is TGTGCCAGCAAGGAGGGGAGGACAGATACGCAGTATTTT.

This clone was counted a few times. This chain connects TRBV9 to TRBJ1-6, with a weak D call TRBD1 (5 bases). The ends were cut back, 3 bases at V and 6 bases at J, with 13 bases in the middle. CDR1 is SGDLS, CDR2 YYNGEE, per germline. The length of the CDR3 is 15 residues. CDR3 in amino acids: CASSAATGGNSPLHF. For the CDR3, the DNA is TGTGCCAGCAGCGCGGCTACAGGTGGTAATTCACCCCTCCACTTT.